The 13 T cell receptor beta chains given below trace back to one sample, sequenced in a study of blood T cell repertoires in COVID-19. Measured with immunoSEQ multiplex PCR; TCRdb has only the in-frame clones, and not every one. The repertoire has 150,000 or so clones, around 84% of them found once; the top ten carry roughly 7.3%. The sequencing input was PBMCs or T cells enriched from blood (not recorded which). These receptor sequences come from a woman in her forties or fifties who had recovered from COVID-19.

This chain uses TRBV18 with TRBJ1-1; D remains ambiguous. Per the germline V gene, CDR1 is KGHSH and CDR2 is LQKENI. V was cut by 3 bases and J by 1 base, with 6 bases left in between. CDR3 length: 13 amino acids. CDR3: CASSPYKNTEAFF. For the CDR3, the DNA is TGTGCCAGCTCACCTTACAAGAACACTGAAGCTTTCTTT.

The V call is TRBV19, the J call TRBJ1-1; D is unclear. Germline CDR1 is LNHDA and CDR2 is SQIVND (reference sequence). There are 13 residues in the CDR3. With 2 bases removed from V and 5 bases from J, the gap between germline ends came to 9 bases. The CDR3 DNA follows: TGTGCCAGTAGTATAAGAGAGTTTACTGAAGCTTTCTTT. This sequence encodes CASSIREFTEAFF.

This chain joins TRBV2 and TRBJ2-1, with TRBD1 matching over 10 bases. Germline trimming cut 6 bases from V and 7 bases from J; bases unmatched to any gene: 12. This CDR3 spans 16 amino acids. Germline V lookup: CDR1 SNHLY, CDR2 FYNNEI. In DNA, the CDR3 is TGTGCCAGCAGACTTACTGGGACAGGGGAGACGAATGAGCAGTTCTTC. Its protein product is CASRLTGTGETNEQFF.

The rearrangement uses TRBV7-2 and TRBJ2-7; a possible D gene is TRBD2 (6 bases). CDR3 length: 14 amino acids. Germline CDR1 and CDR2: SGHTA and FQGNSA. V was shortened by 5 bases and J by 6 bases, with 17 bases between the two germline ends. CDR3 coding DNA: TGTGCCAGCAGCCGGACTATCGAGAGGTCCGAGCAGTACTTC. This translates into CASSRTIERSEQYF. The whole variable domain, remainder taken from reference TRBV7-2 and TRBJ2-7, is GAGVSQSPSNKVTEKGKDVELRCDPISGHTALYWYRQSLGQGLEFLIYFQGNSAPDKSGLPSDRFSAERTGGSVSTLTIQRTQQEDSAVYLCASSRTIERSEQYFGPGTRLTVT.

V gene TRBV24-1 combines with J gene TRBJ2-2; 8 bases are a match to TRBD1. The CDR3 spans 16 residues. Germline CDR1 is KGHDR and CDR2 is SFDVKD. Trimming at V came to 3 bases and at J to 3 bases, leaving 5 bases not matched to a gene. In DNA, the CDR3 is TGTGCCACCAGTGATCCAGGGGGCATGGACACCGGGGAGCTGTTTTTT. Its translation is CATSDPGGMDTGELFF.

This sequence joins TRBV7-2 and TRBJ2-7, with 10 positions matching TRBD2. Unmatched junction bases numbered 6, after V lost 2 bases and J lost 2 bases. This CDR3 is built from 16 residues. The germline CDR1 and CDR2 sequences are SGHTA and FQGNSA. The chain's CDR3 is CASSLISSGGPYEQYF. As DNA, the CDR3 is TGTGCCAGCAGCTTAATTTCTAGCGGGGGTCCCTACGAGCAGTACTTC.

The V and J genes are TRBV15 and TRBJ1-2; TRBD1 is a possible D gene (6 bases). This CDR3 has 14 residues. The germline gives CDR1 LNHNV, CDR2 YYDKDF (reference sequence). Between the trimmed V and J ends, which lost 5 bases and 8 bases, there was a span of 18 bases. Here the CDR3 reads CATSSQTGLGGYTF. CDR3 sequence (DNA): TGTGCCACCAGCTCCCAAACAGGGCTGGGGGGCTACACCTTC.

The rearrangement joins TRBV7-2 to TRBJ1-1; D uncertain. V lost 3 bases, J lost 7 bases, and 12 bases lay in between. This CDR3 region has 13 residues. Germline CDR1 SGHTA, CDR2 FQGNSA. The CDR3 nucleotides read TGTGCCAGCAGCTTCCAGGAAGCCTTTGAAGCTTTCTTT. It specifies CASSFQEAFEAFF.

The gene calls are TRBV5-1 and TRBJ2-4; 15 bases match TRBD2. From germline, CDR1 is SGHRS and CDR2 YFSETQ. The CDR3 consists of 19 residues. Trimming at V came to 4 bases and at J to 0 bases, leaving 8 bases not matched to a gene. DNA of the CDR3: TGCGCCAGCAGCCCCAGAGGGACTAGCGGGGGGCTAGCCAAAAACATTCAGTACTTC. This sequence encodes CASSPRGTSGGLAKNIQYF. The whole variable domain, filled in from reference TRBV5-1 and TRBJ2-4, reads KAGVTQTPRYLIKTRGQQVTLSCSPISGHRSVSWYQQTPGQGLQFLFEYFSETQRNKGNFPGRFSGRQFSNSRSEMNVSTLELGDSALYLCASSPRGTSGGLAKNIQYFGAGTRLSVL.

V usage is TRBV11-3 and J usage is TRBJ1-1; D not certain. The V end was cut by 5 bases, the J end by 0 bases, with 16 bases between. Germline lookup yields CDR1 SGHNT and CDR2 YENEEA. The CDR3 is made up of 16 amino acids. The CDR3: CASSRGIGVLNTEAFF. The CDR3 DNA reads TGTGCCAGCAGCCGTGGGATCGGGGTTCTGAACACTGAAGCTTTCTTT.

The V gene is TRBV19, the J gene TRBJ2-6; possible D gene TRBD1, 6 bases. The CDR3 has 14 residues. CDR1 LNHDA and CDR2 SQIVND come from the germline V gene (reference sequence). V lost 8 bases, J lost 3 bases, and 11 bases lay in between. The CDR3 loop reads CASGRGFGANVLTF. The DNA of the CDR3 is TGTGCCAGTGGCAGGGGTTTTGGGGCCAACGTCCTGACTTTC.

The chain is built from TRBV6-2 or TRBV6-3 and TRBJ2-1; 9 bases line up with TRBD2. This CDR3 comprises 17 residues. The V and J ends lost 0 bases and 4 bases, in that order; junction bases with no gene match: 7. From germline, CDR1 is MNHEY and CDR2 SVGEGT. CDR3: CASSYSAGGSVYNEQFF. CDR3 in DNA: TGTGCCAGCAGTTACTCGGCGGGAGGGTCTGTTTACAATGAGCAGTTCTTC.

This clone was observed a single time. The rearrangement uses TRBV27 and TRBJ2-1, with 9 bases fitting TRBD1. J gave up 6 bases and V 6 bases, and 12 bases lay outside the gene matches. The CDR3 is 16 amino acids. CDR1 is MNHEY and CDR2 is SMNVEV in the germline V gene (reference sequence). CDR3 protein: CASSRIGTGRVNEQFF. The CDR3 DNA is TGTGCCAGCAGCCGCATAGGGACAGGGAGGGTCAATGAGCAGTTCTTC.